Shown below are 14 T cell receptor beta chains from a single sample sequenced in a study of blood T cell repertoires in COVID-19 (dated by TCRdb to the early 2020s). Receptor libraries were prepared by the immunoSEQ multiplex PCR assay. In TCRdb, the immuneACCESS table is reduced to in-frame sequences with V and J assigned. These tables do not hold every clone; where another copy was compared, an unresolved V gene accounts for under half, and the others remain unexplained. This sample lists roughly 100,000 clones; 75% to 90% were detected once. The ten largest clones take up 4% to 5.5% of the sample. Sequencing was performed on peripheral blood. These receptors came from a human donor in a cohort sampled during active COVID-19.

The gene calls are TRBV4-2 and TRBJ1-2, with D unresolved. The CDR3 totals 14 residues. V was pared by 1 base and J by 4 bases, with 10 bases between. Germline lookup yields CDR1 LGHNA and CDR2 YNFKEQ. The CDR3 sequence is CASSQGGQLYGYTF. CDR3 bases: TGTGCCAGCAGCCAAGGAGGCCAGCTCTATGGCTACACCTTC.

This chain joins TRBV21-1 and TRBJ2-7; TRBD2, the D gene given by the table, was not confirmed from the DNA. TRBV21-1 represents a pseudogene. This CDR3 is 14 amino acids long. CDR3 DNA sequence: TGTGCCAGCAGCCCCTACCCCGTTATGGACGAGCAGTACTTC. Translation gives CASSPYPVMDEQYF.

CDR3 protein: CASSQDPGYYGYTF. CDR3 DNA sequence: TGCGCCAGCAGCCAAGACCCGGGGTACTATGGCTACACCTTC. This chain links TRBV4-1 with TRBJ1-2; D remains ambiguous. The CDR3 sequence is 14 residues long. Germline assignment: CDR1 MGHRA and CDR2 YSYEKL. Trimming shortened V by 0 bases and J by 3 bases, and 8 bases separated the two germline ends.

The chain recombines TRBV28 with TRBJ1-2; D possibly corresponds to TRBD1 (5 bases). V lost 2 bases, J lost 4 bases, and 14 bases lay in between. Germline lookup yields CDR1 MDHEN and CDR2 SYDVKM. CDR3 length equals 15 residues. The CDR3 sequence is CASSLGPGVGYGYTF. The CDR3 coding sequence is TGTGCCAGCAGTTTAGGTCCGGGGGTGGGCTATGGCTACACCTTC.

The rearrangement uses TRBV28 and TRBJ1-5, with 10 bases identical to TRBD1. The CDR3 spans 15 residues. CDR1 is MDHEN and CDR2 is SYDVKM in the germline V gene. V lost 6 bases, J lost 5 bases, and 7 bases stayed unmatched. CDR3 nucleotides: TGTGCCAGCAGCCTTCGGGACAGGGGCTATCAGCCCCAGCATTTT. This translates into CASSLRDRGYQPQHF.

Only one count was recorded for this clone. The chain employs TRBV28 and TRBJ2-7, with TRBD2 as a possible D gene (6 bases). The germline CDR1 and CDR2 sequences are MDHEN and SYDVKM. This CDR3 spans 15 amino acids. The germline V and J ends were trimmed by 5 bases and 0 bases, with 14 bases remaining between them. The CDR3 sequence is CASSRRGGASYEQYF. CDR3 DNA sequence: TGTGCCAGCAGTAGAAGGGGCGGGGCCTCCTACGAGCAGTACTTC.

This clone occurred once. At the DNA level, this CDR3 is encoded by other sequences in the same sample as well. The gene calls are TRBV6-5 and TRBJ1-1, with a weak D call TRBD1 (5 bases). Trimming stripped 6 bases from V and 0 bases from J, with 11 bases between. The germline CDR1 and CDR2 sequences are MNHEY and SVGAGI. This CDR3 has 14 amino acids. The CDR3 DNA reads as TGTGCCAGCAGACCGGGACTAATGAACACTGAAGCTTTCTTT. It encodes CASRPGLMNTEAFF.

The chain couples TRBV18 to TRBJ1-1; D is uncertain. The CDR3 covers 15 residues. V dropped 0 bases and J dropped 5 bases, with 13 bases sitting between them. The germline V gene encodes CDR1 KGHSH and CDR2 LQKENI. The CDR3 DNA reads as TGTGCCAGCTCACCACCGACCTCCCCTAGGACTGAAGCTTTCTTT. This sequence encodes CASSPPTSPRTEAFF. The variable domain in full, completed from reference TRBV18 and TRBJ1-1, reads NAGVMQNPRHLVRRRGQEARLRCSPMKGHSHVYWYRQLPEEGLKFMVYLQKENIIDESGMPKERFSAEFPKEGPSILRIQQVVRGDSAAYFCASSPPTSPRTEAFFGQGTRLTVV.

This chain joins TRBV2 and TRBJ1-1, with D possibly TRBD1 on 6 matching bases. CDR3 length equals 17 residues. Germline V gene sequence: CDR1 SNHLY, CDR2 FYNNEI. V was clipped by 7 bases and J by 5 bases, with 26 bases between them. The CDR3 loop is CASNGGLSPRGPTEAFF. DNA of the CDR3: TGTGCCAGCAATGGGGGGCTCAGTCCGCGGGGGCCAACTGAAGCTTTCTTT.

The V gene is TRBV5-4, the J gene TRBJ1-2; no clear D gene. CDR3 size: 15 residues. Germline CDR1 is SGHNT and CDR2 is YYREEE (reference sequence). Trimming took off 5 bases at V and 0 bases at J, with 14 bases between the two ends. This CDR3 reads CASRPSGRANYGYTF. Written as DNA, the CDR3 is TGTGCCAGCAGGCCCTCCGGTCGAGCTAACTATGGCTACACCTTC.

This rearrangement joins TRBV3-1 (or the pseudogene TRBV3-2) to TRBJ2-1; D may be TRBD1 (6 bases). The CDR3 sequence is 13 residues long. The germline V gene encodes CDR1 LGHDT and CDR2 YNNKEL (reference sequence). Trimming stripped 3 bases from V and 10 bases from J, with 13 bases between. The CDR3 DNA reads TGTGCCAGCAGCCAGGGGGCGGTAAGAGAGCAGTTCTTC. Amino acids: CASSQGAVREQFF.

The chain uses TRBV7-9 and TRBJ2-3; D perhaps matches TRBD2 (6 bases). CDR1 and CDR2 (germline): SEHNR, FQNEAQ (reference sequence). V was pared by 5 bases and J by 1 base, with 19 bases between. The CDR3 is 17 residues long. The CDR3 spells CASSPAYGEAGTDTQYF. CDR3 DNA: TGTGCCAGCAGCCCAGCCTATGGGGAGGCAGGCACAGATACGCAGTATTTT.

The chain has TRBV11-2 and TRBJ2-7, with 9 bases identical to TRBD1. The CDR3 is 15 residues long. The junction had 7 bases not matched to a gene; V was cut back by 1 base and J by 6 bases. The germline V gene has CDR1 SGHAT and CDR2 FQNNGV. The CDR3 is CASSLATGQGSEQYF. The CDR3 bases are TGTGCCAGCAGCTTAGCTACGGGACAGGGTTCCGAGCAGTACTTC.

The gene calls are TRBV5-1 and TRBJ2-2; TRBD2 matches at 9 bases. This CDR3 is built from 16 residues. V lost 0 bases, J lost 5 bases, and 5 bases stayed unmatched. The V gene's germline CDR1 is SGHRS and CDR2 YFSETQ. The CDR3 DNA follows: TGCGCCAGCAGCTTGGGACTAGCGGCGAGGACCGGGGAGCTGTTTTTT. It specifies CASSLGLAARTGELFF.